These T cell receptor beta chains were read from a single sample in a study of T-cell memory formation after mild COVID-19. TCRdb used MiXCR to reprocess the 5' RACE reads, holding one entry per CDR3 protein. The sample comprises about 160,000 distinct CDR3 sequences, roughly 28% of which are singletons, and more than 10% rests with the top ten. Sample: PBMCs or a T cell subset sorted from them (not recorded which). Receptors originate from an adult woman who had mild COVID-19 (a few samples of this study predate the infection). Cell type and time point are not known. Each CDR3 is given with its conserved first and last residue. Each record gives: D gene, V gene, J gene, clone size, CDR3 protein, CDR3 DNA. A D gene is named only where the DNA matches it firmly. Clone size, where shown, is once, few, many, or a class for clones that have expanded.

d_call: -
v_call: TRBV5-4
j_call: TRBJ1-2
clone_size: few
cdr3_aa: CASRLKGGDYGYTF
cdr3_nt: TGTGCCAGCAGGCTGAAGGGAGGCGACTATGGCTACACCTTC

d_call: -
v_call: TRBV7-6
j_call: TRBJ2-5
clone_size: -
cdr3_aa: CASSPAPGLSETQYF
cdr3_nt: TGTGCCAGCAGCCCCGCCCCGGGACTTTCCGAGACCCAGTACTTC

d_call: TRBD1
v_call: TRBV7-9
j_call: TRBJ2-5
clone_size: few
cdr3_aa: CASSLAGQGSETQYF
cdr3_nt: TGTGCCAGCAGCTTAGCGGGACAGGGGAGCGAGACCCAGTACTTC

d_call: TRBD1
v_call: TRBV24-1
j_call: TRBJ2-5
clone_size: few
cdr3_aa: CATSDVGDRPETQYF
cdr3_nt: TGTGCCACCAGTGATGTTGGGGACAGGCCAGAGACCCAGTACTTC

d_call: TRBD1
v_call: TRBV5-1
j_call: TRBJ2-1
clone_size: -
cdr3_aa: CASSASGQGWNEQFF
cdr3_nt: TGCGCCAGCAGCGCGTCGGGACAGGGGTGGAATGAGCAGTTCTTC

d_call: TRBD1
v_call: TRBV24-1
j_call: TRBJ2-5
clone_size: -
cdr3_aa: CATGDPKGGEDQETQYF
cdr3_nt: TGTGCCACCGGTGATCCCAAAGGGGGCGAGGACCAAGAGACCCAGTACTTC

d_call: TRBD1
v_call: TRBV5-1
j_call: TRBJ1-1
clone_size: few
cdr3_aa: CASSTGTGMPEAFF
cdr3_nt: TGCGCCAGCAGCACCGGGACAGGGATGCCCGAAGCTTTCTTT

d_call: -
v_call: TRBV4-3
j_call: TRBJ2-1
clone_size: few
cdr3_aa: CASSRALARHEQFF
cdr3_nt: TGCGCCAGCAGCCGCGCCCTAGCGAGGCATGAGCAGTTCTTC

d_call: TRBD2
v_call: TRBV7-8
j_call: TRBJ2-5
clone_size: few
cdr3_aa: CASSLASLAVKETQYF
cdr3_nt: TGTGCCAGCAGCTTAGCGTCCCTAGCGGTAAAAGAGACCCAGTACTTC

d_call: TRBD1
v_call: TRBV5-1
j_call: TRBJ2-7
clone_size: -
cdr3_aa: CASSSGTGHHEQYF
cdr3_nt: TGCGCCAGCAGCTCCGGGACAGGGCATCACGAGCAGTACTTC

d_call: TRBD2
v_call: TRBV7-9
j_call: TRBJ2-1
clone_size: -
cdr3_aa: CASSPSLAGVNNEQFF
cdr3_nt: TGTGCCAGCAGCCCCTCCCTAGCGGGAGTCAACAATGAGCAGTTCTTC

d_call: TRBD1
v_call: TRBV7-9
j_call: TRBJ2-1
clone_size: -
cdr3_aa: CASSLGTGSNNRYNEQFF
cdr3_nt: TGTGCCAGCAGCCTTGGGACAGGCAGCAACAACCGTTACAATGAGCAGTTCTTC

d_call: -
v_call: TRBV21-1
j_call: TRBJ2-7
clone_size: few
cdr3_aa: CASRDRGLPKSYEQYF
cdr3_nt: TGTGCCAGTCGGGACAGGGGGCTGCCGAAATCCTACGAGCAGTACTTC

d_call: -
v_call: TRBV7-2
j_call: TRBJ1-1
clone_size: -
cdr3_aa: CASSLGRGLATEAFF
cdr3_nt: TGTGCCAGCAGCTTAGGAAGAGGGTTGGCGACTGAAGCTTTCTTT

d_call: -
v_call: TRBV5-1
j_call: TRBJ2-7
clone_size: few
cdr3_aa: CASSLVGGAYEQYF
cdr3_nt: TGCGCCAGCAGCTTGGTCGGAGGGGCATACGAGCAGTACTTC

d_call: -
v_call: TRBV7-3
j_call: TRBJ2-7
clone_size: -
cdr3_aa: CASSEEGLGYEQYF
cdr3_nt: TGTGCCAGCAGCGAAGAGGGGCTCGGATACGAGCAGTACTTC

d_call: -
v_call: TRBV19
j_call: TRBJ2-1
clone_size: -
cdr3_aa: CASSQDSFSYNEQFF
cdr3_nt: TGTGCCAGTAGTCAGGACTCCTTCTCCTACAATGAGCAGTTCTTC

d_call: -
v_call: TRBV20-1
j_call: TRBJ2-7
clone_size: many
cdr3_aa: CSARGTASYEQYF
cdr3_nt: TGCAGTGCTAGAGGGACAGCCTCCTACGAGCAGTACTTC

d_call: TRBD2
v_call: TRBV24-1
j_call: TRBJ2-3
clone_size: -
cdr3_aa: CATSGSTAGVTDTQYF
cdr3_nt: TGTGCCACCAGTGGCTCCACAGCGGGGGTTACAGATACGCAGTATTTT

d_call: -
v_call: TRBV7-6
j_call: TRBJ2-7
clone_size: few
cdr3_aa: CASSLVEGSSYEQYF
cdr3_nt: TGTGCCAGCAGCTTAGTTGAAGGGAGCTCCTACGAGCAGTACTTC

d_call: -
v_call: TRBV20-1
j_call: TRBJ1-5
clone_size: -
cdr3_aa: CSVARPPTQRDAPQHF
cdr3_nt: TGCAGTGTGGCCCGACCCCCCACCCAGAGGGACGCGCCCCAGCATTTT

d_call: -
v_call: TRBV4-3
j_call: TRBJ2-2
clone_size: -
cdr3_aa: CASSQDSQTGELFF
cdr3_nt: TGCGCCAGCAGCCAAGATAGCCAGACCGGGGAGCTGTTTTTT

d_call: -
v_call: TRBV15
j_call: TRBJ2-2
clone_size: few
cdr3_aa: CATSSRRGGGGTGELFF
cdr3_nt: TGTGCCACCAGCAGCCGACGTGGGGGCGGGGGCACCGGGGAGCTGTTTTTT

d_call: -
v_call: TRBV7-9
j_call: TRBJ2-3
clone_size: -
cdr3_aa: CASRYPIRGGGTDTQYF
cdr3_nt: TGTGCCAGCAGATATCCCATAAGGGGGGGCGGCACAGATACGCAGTATTTT

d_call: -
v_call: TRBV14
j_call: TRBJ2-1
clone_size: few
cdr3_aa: CASSEPGLHYNEQFF
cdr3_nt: TGTGCCAGCAGTGAACCGGGACTTCACTACAATGAGCAGTTCTTC

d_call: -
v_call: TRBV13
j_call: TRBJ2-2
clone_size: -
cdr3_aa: CASSLERSGELFF
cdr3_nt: TGTGCCAGCAGCTTAGAACGGTCCGGGGAGCTGTTTTTT

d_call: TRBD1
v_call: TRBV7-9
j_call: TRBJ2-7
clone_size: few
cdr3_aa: CASSGTGGRPSSYEQYF
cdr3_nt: TGTGCCAGCAGCGGGACAGGGGGCAGGCCGAGCTCCTACGAGCAGTACTTC

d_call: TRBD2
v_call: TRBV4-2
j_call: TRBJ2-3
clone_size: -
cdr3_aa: CASSRTSGRLDTQYF
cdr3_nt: TGTGCCAGCAGCCGGACTAGCGGGAGGCTAGATACGCAGTATTTT

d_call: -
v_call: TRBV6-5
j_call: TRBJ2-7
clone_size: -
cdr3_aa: CASSSSVLRVREQYF
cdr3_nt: TGTGCCAGCAGTTCATCCGTCCTCAGGGTAAGGGAGCAGTACTTC

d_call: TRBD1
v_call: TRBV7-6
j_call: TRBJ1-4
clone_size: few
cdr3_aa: CATYPGTGVREKLFF
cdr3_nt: TGTGCAACCTATCCCGGGACAGGGGTCAGAGAAAAACTGTTTTTT

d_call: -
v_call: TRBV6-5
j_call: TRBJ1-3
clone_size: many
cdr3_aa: CASSYSRRSYSGNTIYF
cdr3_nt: TGTGCCAGCAGTTACTCGAGGCGGTCGTACTCTGGAAACACCATATATTTT

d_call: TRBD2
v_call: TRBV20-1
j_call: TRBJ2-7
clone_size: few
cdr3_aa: CSARRSSGSYEQYF
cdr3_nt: TGCAGTGCTAGACGCTCTAGCGGCTCCTACGAGCAGTACTTC

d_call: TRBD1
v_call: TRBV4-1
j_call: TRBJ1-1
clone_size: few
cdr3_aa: CASSQDRGAEAFF
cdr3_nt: TGCGCCAGCAGCCAAGACAGGGGGGCTGAAGCTTTCTTT

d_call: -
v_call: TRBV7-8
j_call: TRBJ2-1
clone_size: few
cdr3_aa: CASSSNRLSRHNEQFF
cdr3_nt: TGTGCCAGCAGTTCCAACCGGCTTAGCCGGCACAATGAGCAGTTCTTC

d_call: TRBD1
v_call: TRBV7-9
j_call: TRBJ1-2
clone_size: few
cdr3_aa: CASSFTPDRVHYGYTF
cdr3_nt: TGTGCCAGCAGCTTCACACCAGACAGGGTACACTATGGCTACACCTTC

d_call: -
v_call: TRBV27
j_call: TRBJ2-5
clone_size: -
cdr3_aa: CASSLNGGQQETQYF
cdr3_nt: TGTGCCAGCAGTTTGAACGGGGGCCAGCAAGAGACCCAGTACTTC

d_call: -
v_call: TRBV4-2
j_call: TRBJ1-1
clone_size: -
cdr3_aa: CASSQKIGGQGSTEAFF
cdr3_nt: TGTGCCAGCAGCCAAAAGATCGGGGGGCAGGGTAGCACTGAAGCTTTCTTT

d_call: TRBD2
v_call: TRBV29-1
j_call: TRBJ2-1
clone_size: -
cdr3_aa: CSVEDLLAGVNEQFF
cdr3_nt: TGCAGCGTTGAAGATCTCCTAGCGGGTGTCAATGAGCAGTTCTTC

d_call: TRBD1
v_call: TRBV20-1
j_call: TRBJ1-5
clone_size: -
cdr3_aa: CSARERTGFDQPQHF
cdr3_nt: TGCAGTGCCAGAGAGAGGACAGGGTTCGATCAGCCCCAGCATTTT

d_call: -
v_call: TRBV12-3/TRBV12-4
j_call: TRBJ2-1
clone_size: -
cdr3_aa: CASSLALRSPNNEQFF
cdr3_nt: TGTGCCAGCAGTTTAGCACTCAGGAGCCCCAACAATGAGCAGTTCTTC